This passage covers 5 T cell receptor beta chains from one sample sequenced in a study of beta chain features in type 1 diabetes. Their cognate antigens are unknown. Investigators reverse transcribed all isolated RNA, so they sequenced expressed TCRB transcripts. The assay was immunoSEQ multiplex PCR, and TCRdb's table has in-frame clones only and misses some. The sample includes over 150,000 clones, 10% of them seen just once. Points from the study as a whole: Among patients with Type 1 diabetes, TCRB CDR3s were moderately but significantly shorter in every one of the four CD4+ subsets.

Sequenced input: central memory CD4+ T cells from blood. Every receptor here comes from a man aged 25 to 45 with type 1 diabetes.

This clone was found a few times. V is TRBV13 and J is TRBJ2-7; 8 bases fit TRBD2. The CDR3 totals 21 residues. Losses at the gene ends were 3 bases for V and 4 bases for J; bases not matched to a gene: 26. Germline V gives CDR1 PRHDT, CDR2 FYEKMQ (reference sequence). The CDR3 here is CASSFWRGGVPGRALGYEQYF. The CDR3 nucleotides read TGTGCCAGCAGCTTCTGGCGTGGAGGGGTCCCCGGGAGGGCCCTCGGGTACGAGCAGTACTTC.

This clone has only a few counts. V and J are TRBV7-9 and TRBJ2-7; D unresolved. The CDR3 runs 13 residues. The V end was cut by 8 bases, the J end by 2 bases, with 13 bases between. The germline V gene encodes CDR1 SEHNR and CDR2 FQNEAQ (reference sequence). CDR3 DNA sequence: TGTGCCAGCTCGCCGAAGCGTACCTACGAGCAGTACTTC. This encodes CASSPKRTYEQYF.

This rearrangement joins TRBV5-1 to TRBJ2-5; possibly TRBD1 for D (6 bases). This CDR3 has 15 amino acids. Deletions cut 0 bases from V and 3 bases from J, with 12 bases between. Germline V gives CDR1 SGHRS, CDR2 YFSETQ. In DNA form, the CDR3 reads TGCGCCAGCAGCTTGGGACAGGCGGGCGAAGAGACCCAGTACTTC. Its translation: CASSLGQAGEETQYF.

This clone was observed many times. The chain uses TRBV7-3 and TRBJ2-2, with TRBD2 matching over 13 bases. The CDR3 has 15 amino acids. The V and J ends lost 5 bases and 7 bases, in that order; junction bases with no gene match: 4. The V gene's germline CDR1 is SGHTA and CDR2 FQGTGA. The CDR3 spells CASSKGLAGYGELFF. The DNA of the CDR3 is TGTGCCAGCAGCAAGGGACTAGCGGGGTACGGGGAGCTGTTTTTT.

V gene TRBV27 combines with J gene TRBJ2-1, with 10 bases fitting TRBD2. CDR1 is MNHEY and CDR2 is SMNVEV in the germline V gene (reference sequence). Germline trimming cut 5 bases from V and 0 bases from J; bases unmatched to any gene: 7. The CDR3 covers 17 residues. CDR3 in amino acids: CASSLWTSGISYNEQFF. In DNA form, the CDR3 reads TGTGCCAGCAGTCTATGGACTAGCGGCATCTCCTACAATGAGCAGTTCTTC.